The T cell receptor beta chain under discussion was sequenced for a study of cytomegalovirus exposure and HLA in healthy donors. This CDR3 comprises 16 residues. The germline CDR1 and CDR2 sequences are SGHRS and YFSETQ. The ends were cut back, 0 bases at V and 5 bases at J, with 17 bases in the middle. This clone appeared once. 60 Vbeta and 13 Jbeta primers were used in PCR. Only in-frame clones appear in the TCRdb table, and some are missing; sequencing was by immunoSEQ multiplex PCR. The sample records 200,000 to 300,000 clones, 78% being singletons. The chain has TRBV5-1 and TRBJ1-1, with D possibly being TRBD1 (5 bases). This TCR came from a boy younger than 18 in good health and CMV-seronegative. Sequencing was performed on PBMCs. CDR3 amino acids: CASSLAGTRFSTEAFF. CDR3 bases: TGCGCCAGCAGCTTGGCCGGGACTCGTTTTAGTACTGAAGCTTTCTTT.